These T cell receptor beta chains were read from a single sample in a study of cytomegalovirus exposure and HLA in healthy donors. Some clones are missing from TCRdb's copy, which holds only in-frame ones; the method was immunoSEQ multiplex PCR. Of a few hundred thousand clones in the sample, approximately 80% were seen once. Sequencing used PBMCs. These receptors all come from a girl aged 2-9 years in good health and CMV-seronegative. CDR3s include the opening cysteine and the closing phenylalanine or tryptophan. The D gene is left open where the match is weak. Clone size is stated in some rows and not others, as once, few, many or a class when expanded.

abundance	d_gene	v_gene	CDR3aa
NA	NA	TRBV18	CASSLGAGAGQPQHF
NA	NA	TRBV6-5	CASRTGHLYEQYF
NA	NA	TRBV30	CAWSAGTGYNEQFF
NA	NA	TRBV4-2	CASSQVTGRGRTQYF
NA	NA	TRBV21-1	CAGDRETEAFF
NA	NA	TRBV10-3	CATTEAAGGEKLFF
once	TRBD1	TRBV27	CASSDPGTGTDTQYF
NA	NA	TRBV5-5	CASSLGSSYEQYF
NA	NA	TRBV6-5	CASSYSRLVETQYF
NA	NA	TRBV19	CASSIDSRGGPKNIQYF
NA	NA	TRBV19	CASSQQWSYEQYF
NA	NA	TRBV19	CASSMTGVSYEQYF
few	NA	TRBV18	CASSQAGANTEAFF
NA	TRBD2	TRBV5-1	CASSSGLASSYEQYF
NA	NA	TRBV25-1	CASSEDKKRNEQFF
once	TRBD2	TRBV6-6	CASSGPSGGEFF
NA	NA	TRBV6-1	CASSSPWREETQYF
NA	TRBD1	TRBV18	CASSADRAGANVLTF
few	TRBD1	TRBV30	CAWSIRDRVADTQYF
NA	TRBD1	TRBV29-1	CSVEDVDRGNTGELFF
NA	TRBD2	TRBV27	CASSPGLAGLYEQYF
NA	NA	TRBV27	CASSFFPAGAKNIQYF
NA	NA	TRBV6-6	CASTFTGSNEQFF
NA	NA	TRBV19	CASSISGFMINQPQHF
NA	TRBD1	TRBV5-5	CASSSWTGNTEAFF
NA	TRBD1	TRBV29-1	CSVEGQGEKLFF
NA	NA	TRBV7-9	CSSSLVGEAAFF
NA	TRBD1	TRBV2	CASSAQGAGETQYF
NA	TRBD1	TRBV19	CASSTRQGSGTEAFF
few	TRBD1	TRBV4-1	CASSQVGQGLNTEAFF
NA	NA	TRBV27	CASSSRDPRTGELFF
NA	TRBD1	TRBV19	CASSPRDRGLFF
few	TRBD1	TRBV29-1	CSVGRGQGPTEAFF
NA	NA	TRBV7-9	CASSLTNGYTF
NA	TRBD2	TRBV5-1	CASSLEGSGRETQYF
NA	TRBD1	TRBV6-6	CAGTRGLNTEAFF
NA	TRBD2	TRBV5-1	CASSLEVGLAGNYEQYF
NA	TRBD2	TRBV4-1	CASSQEESGAHHNEQFF
NA	TRBD2	TRBV5-4	CASSAGLADYEQYF
NA	NA	TRBV12-5	CASGRARGTEAFF
NA	NA	TRBV10-1	CASSESGGNGYTF
NA	TRBD2	TRBV5-4	CASSAGGDSPYEQYF
NA	TRBD2	TRBV7-9	CASSSNRGLAGGLADTQYF
NA	NA	TRBV9	CASSVGPSSGETQYF
once	NA	TRBV15	CATSRGQGLGTEAFF
NA	TRBD1	TRBV6-1	CASRYRGRDYGYTF
NA	NA	TRBV11-2	CASSLKGAGYEQYF
once	NA	TRBV5-6	CASSAVGNRRELFF
NA	NA	TRBV7-8	CASSLGRGNTEAFF
NA	NA	TRBV19	CASSLTVGIEAFF
few	TRBD1	TRBV5-4	CASSLQGAQNTEAFF
NA	TRBD2	TRBV5-1	CASSLTSGAGHEQFF
NA	NA	TRBV5-6	CASSLGHGTSYEQYF
NA	NA	TRBV7-9	CASSLGRVGEQYF
NA	TRBD2	TRBV5-1	CASSLATGLAELDTQYF
NA	TRBD2	TRBV9	CASSEGTSYETQYF
NA	TRBD2	TRBV19	CASSIIPLAGGFPTGEQFF
NA	TRBD1	TRBV5-4	CASSSTGGILAEAFF
NA	NA	TRBV6-1	CASSEAPRGATEAFF
NA	TRBD2	TRBV5-6	CASSLGLAGGYEQFF